This TCR beta chain came from a study of blood T cell repertoires in COVID-19. Original processing methods: Nucleated cell counts were estimated from reference gene primer amplification. Clones were sequenced by immunoSEQ multiplex PCR, and TCRdb holds only the in-frame ones, with some missing. V, J and clone size were drawn from that table, and D and trimming were deduced from the DNA. This sample has 60,000 to 80,000 clones; around 89% occur once, and the top ten carry 0.5% to 0.7%. V was shortened by 4 bases and J by 2 bases, with 13 bases between the two germline ends. This CDR3 has 15 residues. Germline V gives CDR1 SGDLS, CDR2 YYNGEE.

This TCR was sampled from a man in his sixties with acute or convalescent COVID-19. The source material was peripheral blood. The chain has TRBV9 and TRBJ1-3; D may be TRBD1 (6 bases). The CDR3 spells CASSFSGTPGNTIYF. Written as DNA, the CDR3 is TGTGCCAGCAGCTTCTCCGGGACACCTGGAAACACCATATATTTT.